Following are 16 T cell receptor beta chains from one sample sequenced in a study of CD8 T cells in Susac syndrome. The RNA, 0.5 to 1 ug, was put through reverse transcription using random hexamers. TCRdb analysed the immunoSEQ multiplex PCR reads with MiXCR anew, one entry per CDR3 protein. The data hold roughly 110,000 distinct CDR3 sequences, with roughly 95% observed a single time. The specimen sequenced was CD8+ T cells from PBMCs. These receptors all come from a human donor with Susac syndrome.

This clonotype was seen only once. V usage is TRBV20-1 and J usage is TRBJ2-2; 9 bases are a match to TRBD1. V shed 5 bases, J shed 5 bases, and the junction held 6 bases outside the gene matches. Per germline, CDR1 DFQATT and CDR2 SNEGSKA (reference sequence). The CDR3 contains 14 residues. CDR3 in DNA: TGCAGTGCTGCGGACAGGGGAGGAACCGGGGAGCTGTTTTTT. This gives the protein CSAADRGGTGELFF.

This chain uses TRBV3-1 with TRBJ2-3; the D gene is possibly TRBD1 (6 bases). V lost 0 bases to trimming and J lost 0 bases, with 10 bases between them. This CDR3 contains 16 residues. Germline-derived CDR1 and CDR2 are LGHDT and YNNKEL (reference sequence). The CDR3 nucleotides read TGTGCCAGCAGCCAAGAGATGGGGGCTAGCACAGATACGCAGTATTTT. This codes for CASSQEMGASTDTQYF.

This clonotype was counted a single time. The chain combines TRBV4-3 with TRBJ1-2; D perhaps matches TRBD1 (6 bases). With 0 bases removed from V and 6 bases from J, the gap between germline ends came to 11 bases. CDR3 length equals 14 residues. Germline V gene lookup returns CDR1 LGHNA and CDR2 YSLEER. For the CDR3, the DNA is TGCGCCAGCAGCCAAGATACAGGGTCACATGGCTACACCTTC. Translated: CASSQDTGSHGYTF.

A word on this clonotype: In this CDR3 the conserved last residue, phenylalanine or tryptophan, is missing, so a read error is likely. J is TRBJ1-3 and V is TRBV9, with a weak D call TRBD1 (6 bases). The germline CDR1 and CDR2 sequences are SGDLS and YYNGEE. The CDR3 totals 17 residues. Trimming removed 4 bases from V and 0 bases from J, with 17 bases in between. The DNA of the CDR3 is TGTGCCAGCAGCCCCCAGGGACATCCAAGCTCTGGAAACACCATATATTCT. Protein product: CASSPQGHPSSGNTIYS.

This chain joins TRBV20-1 and TRBJ1-1; D possibly corresponds to TRBD1 (6 bases). V lost 6 bases, J lost 11 bases, and 19 bases lay in between. The CDR3 sequence is 12 residues long. The germline V gene encodes CDR1 DFQATT and CDR2 SNEGSKA (reference sequence). The CDR3 is CSARPGGRGAFF. CDR3 bases: TGCAGTGCGAGACCGGGGGGCCGTGGGGCTTTCTTT.

The chain combines TRBV9 with TRBJ2-1; 11 bases line up with TRBD2. J lost 6 bases, V lost 3 bases, and 5 bases had no gene match. The length of the CDR3 is 15 residues. Per germline, CDR1 SGDLS and CDR2 YYNGEE. CDR3 nucleotides: TGTGCCAGCAGCGATCCTAGCGGGGGGCTCAATGAGCAGTTCTTC. It translates to CASSDPSGGLNEQFF. Combining the CDR3 with reference TRBV9 and TRBJ2-1 gives the whole variable domain DSGVTQTPKHLITATGQRVTLRCSPRSGDLSVYWYQQSLDQGLQFLIQYYNGEERAKGNILERFSAQQFPDLHSELNLSSLELGDSALYFCASSDPSGGLNEQFFGPGTRLTVL.

The rearrangement joins TRBV15 to TRBJ2-7, with D uncertain. This CDR3 has 16 amino acids. V gave up 0 bases and J gave up 3 bases, with 15 bases separating them. Germline-derived CDR1 and CDR2 are LNHNV and YYDKDF (reference sequence). The CDR3 reads CATSRDKTGVGYEQYF. In DNA form, the CDR3 reads TGTGCCACCAGCAGAGATAAGACTGGCGTGGGCTACGAGCAGTACTTC.

The chain recombines TRBV6-6 with TRBJ2-7, with TRBD1 matching over 8 bases. The CDR3 totals 15 residues. Germline V lookup: CDR1 MNHNY, CDR2 SVGAGI (reference sequence). V lost 0 bases to trimming and J lost 3 bases; unmatched junction nucleotides: 4. The CDR3 sequence is CASSYSDREYYEQYF. The CDR3 bases are TGTGCCAGCAGTTACTCGGACAGGGAGTACTACGAGCAGTACTTC.

V and J are TRBV9 and TRBJ2-3; D remains ambiguous. Germline V gene sequence: CDR1 SGDLS, CDR2 YYNGEE. There are 12 residues in the CDR3. The germline V and J ends were trimmed by 1 base and 6 bases, with 6 bases remaining between them. The CDR3 nucleotides read TGTGCCAGCAGCGTACCGAGCGATACGCAGTATTTT. It specifies CASSVPSDTQYF.

The chain combines TRBV12-3 or TRBV12-4 with TRBJ2-5; the D gene is possibly TRBD2 (6 bases). V lost 7 bases and J lost 3, with 12 bases in between. The length of the CDR3 is 13 residues. The CDR3 DNA follows: TGTGCCAGCATGGTTAGCGGTGAAGAGACCCAGTACTTC. Its translation is CASMVSGEETQYF.

The rearrangement joins TRBV20-1 to TRBJ2-1; D possibly corresponds to TRBD2 (6 bases). From germline, CDR1 is DFQATT and CDR2 SNEGSKA (reference sequence). The V end lost 5 bases, the J end lost 0 bases, and 14 bases lay between the germline ends. The CDR3 loop spans 15 amino acids. CDR3 sequence: CSAQPAGGSYNEQFF. The CDR3, as DNA: TGCAGTGCTCAGCCCGCCGGGGGCTCCTACAATGAGCAGTTCTTC.

The rearrangement joins TRBV4-1 to TRBJ2-5; 7 nucleotides agree with TRBD1. Germline V gene sequence: CDR1 MGHRA, CDR2 YSYEKL. The CDR3 extends over 15 amino acids. The V gene end was trimmed by 4 bases and the J gene end by 4 bases; junction bases not matched to a gene: 9. Written as DNA, the CDR3 is TGCGCCAGCAGCCCCGTTTACAGGGGCACAGAGACCCAGTACTTC. Translating gives CASSPVYRGTETQYF.

The J gene is TRBJ2-3, the V gene TRBV27; D is ambiguous. The CDR3 is made up of 15 amino acids. Per germline, CDR1 MNHEY and CDR2 SMNVEV (reference sequence). Between the trimmed V and J ends, which lost 7 bases and 0 bases, there was a span of 14 bases. The CDR3 region has the DNA TGTGCCAGCAATAAGGGAAGTTCTAGCACAGATACGCAGTATTTT. Translation: CASNKGSSSTDTQYF.

This chain joins TRBV2 and TRBJ2-7, with D maybe TRBD1 (6 bases). Between the trimmed V and J ends, which lost 6 bases and 0 bases, there was a span of 9 bases. The CDR3 extends over 13 amino acids. Germline loops: CDR1 SNHLY, CDR2 FYNNEI. This chain's CDR3 is CASRRTVSYEQYF. CDR3 DNA sequence: TGTGCCAGCAGACGGACAGTCTCCTACGAGCAGTACTTC.

The chain links TRBV4-1 to TRBJ2-7; D not resolved. V was clipped by 3 bases and J by 7 bases, with 10 bases between them. Germline CDR1 reads MGHRA; CDR2 reads YSYEKL. The CDR3 sequence is 12 residues long. The CDR3 spells CASSHPSLEQYF. In DNA form, the CDR3 reads TGCGCCAGCAGCCACCCTTCCCTAGAGCAGTACTTC.

This sequence joins TRBV25-1 and TRBJ1-1; D gene ambiguous. The CDR3 spans 13 residues. V lost 6 bases, J lost 5 bases, and 13 bases lay in between. Germline CDR1 reads MGHDK; CDR2 reads SYGVNS. In DNA form, the CDR3 reads TGTGCCAGCAGCGCAGGTAGTGGTACTGAAGCTTTCTTT. Translating it yields CASSAGSGTEAFF.